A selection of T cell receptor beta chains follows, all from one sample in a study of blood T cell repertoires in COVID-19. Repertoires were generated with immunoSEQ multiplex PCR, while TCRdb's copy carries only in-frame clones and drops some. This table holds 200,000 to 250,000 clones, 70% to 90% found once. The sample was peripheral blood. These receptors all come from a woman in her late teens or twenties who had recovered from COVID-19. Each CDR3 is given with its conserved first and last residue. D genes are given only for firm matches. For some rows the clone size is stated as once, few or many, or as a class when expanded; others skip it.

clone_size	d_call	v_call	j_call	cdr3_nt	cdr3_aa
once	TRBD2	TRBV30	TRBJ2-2	TGTGCCTGGGGACTAGCGGGAACCGGGGAGCTGTTTTTT	CAWGLAGTGELFF
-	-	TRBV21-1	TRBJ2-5	TGTGCCAGCACCACTCGGGTGTCCCAGTACTTC	CASTTRVSQYF
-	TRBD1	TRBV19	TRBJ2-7	TGTGCCAGTAGAGACCAGGGGGCTCGGTCCTACGAGCAGTACTTC	CASRDQGARSYEQYF
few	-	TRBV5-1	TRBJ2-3	TGCGCCAGCAGCTTGGGTAGCGGACCCACAGATACGCAGTATTTT	CASSLGSGPTDTQYF
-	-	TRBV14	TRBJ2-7	TGTGCCAGCAGCCGACACACAGACCAGTACTTC	CASSRHTDQYF
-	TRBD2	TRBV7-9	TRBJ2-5	TGTGCCAGCAGATTGGCGGGGGTTCAAGAGACCCAGTACTTC	CASRLAGVQETQYF
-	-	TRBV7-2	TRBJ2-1	TGTGCCAGCAGCCTTAGATCTAGGGGCAATGAGCAGTTCTTC	CASSLRSRGNEQFF
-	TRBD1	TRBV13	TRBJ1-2	TGTGCCAGCAGCTTAGTGGGACAGCCGGCTTGCACCTTC	CASSLVGQPACTF
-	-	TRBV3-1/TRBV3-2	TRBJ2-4	TGTGCCAGCAGCCAAGGTCAGGGGCTAGCCAAAAACATTCAGTACTTC	CASSQGQGLAKNIQYF
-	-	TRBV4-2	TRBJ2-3	TGTGCCAGCAGCCAAGACATCAAGCGGCGCACAGATACGCAGTATTTT	CASSQDIKRRTDTQYF
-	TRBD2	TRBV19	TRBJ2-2	TGTGCCAGTAACCGCGGGAGGGAGACCGGGGAGCTGTTTTTT	CASNRGRETGELFF
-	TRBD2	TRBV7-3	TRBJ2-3	TGTGCCAGCAGCTTAACCCCCCTAGCGGGAGGGCCCACTAGCACAGATACGCAGTATTTT	CASSLTPLAGGPTSTDTQYF
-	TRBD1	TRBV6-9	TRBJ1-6	TGTGCCAGCCTCAGGGGGCCCCAGGGCAGCTCCTATAATTCACCCCTCCACTTT	CASLRGPQGSSYNSPLHF
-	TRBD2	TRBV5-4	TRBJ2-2	TGTGCCAGCAGCTTCTCAACTAGCGGTAACACCGGGGAGCTGTTTTTT	CASSFSTSGNTGELFF
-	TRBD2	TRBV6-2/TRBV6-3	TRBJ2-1	TGTGCCAGCGGTTCGACTAGCGGGAGGGCCAATGAGCAGTTCTTC	CASGSTSGRANEQFF
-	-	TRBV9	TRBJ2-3	TGTGCCAGCAGCCGGGTCCCTAGCACAGATACGCAGTATTTT	CASSRVPSTDTQYF
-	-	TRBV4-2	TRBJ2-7	TGTGCCAGCAGCCCAACCTTGGCCGGGACGGAGGGCGAGCAGTACTTC	CASSPTLAGTEGEQYF
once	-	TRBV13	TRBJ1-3	TGTGCCAGCAGCTTAGCGGGGAGCGGGGTTGGAAACACCATATATTTT	CASSLAGSGVGNTIYF
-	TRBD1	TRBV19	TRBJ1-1	TGTGCCAGTAGTAGGACAGGAGGGGGGACTGAAGCTTTCTTT	CASSRTGGGTEAFF
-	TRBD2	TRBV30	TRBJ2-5	TGTGCCTGGAGTACTAGCGTAGAAGAGACCCAGTACTTC	CAWSTSVEETQYF
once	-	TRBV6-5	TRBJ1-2	TGTGCCAGCATCGAGATTTTCTATGGCTACACCTTC	CASIEIFYGYTF
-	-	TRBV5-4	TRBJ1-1	TGTGCCAGCAGCGCCAACAGGAACACTGAAGCTTTCTTT	CASSANRNTEAFF
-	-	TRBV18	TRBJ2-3	TGTGCCAGCTCACCACGAGGGTCCTTCCGCACAGATACGCAGTATTTT	CASSPRGSFRTDTQYF
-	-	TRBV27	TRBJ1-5	TGTGCCAGCAGTCCACAGGGAGACGGATGGCAGCCCCAGCATTTT	CASSPQGDGWQPQHF
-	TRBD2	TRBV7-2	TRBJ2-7	TGTGCCAGCAGCTTAGTAGGAGCTAGCGGGAGCTACGAGCAGTACTTC	CASSLVGASGSYEQYF
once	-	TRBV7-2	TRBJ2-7	TGTGCCAGCAGCTTATCCGGGAGATCCGAGCAGTACTTC	CASSLSGRSEQYF
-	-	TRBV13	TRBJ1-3	TGTGCCAGCAGCTCACTAGAAACTCGGGGTCATAACTCTGGAAACACCATATATTTT	CASSSLETRGHNSGNTIYF
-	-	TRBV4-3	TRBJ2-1	TGCGCCAGCAGTCCGAGCGAGAACAATGAGCAGTTCTTC	CASSPSENNEQFF
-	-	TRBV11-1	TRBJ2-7	TGTGCCAGCAGCTTAGTGCTAGCGAGCTCCTACGAGCAGTACTTC	CASSLVLASSYEQYF
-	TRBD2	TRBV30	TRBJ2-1	TGTGCCTCCCATCTAGCGGGAGTTTCGAATGAGCAGTTCTTC	CASHLAGVSNEQFF
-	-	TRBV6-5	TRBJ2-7	TGTGCCAGCAGTTATGGACAGCTCTCCTACGAGCAGTACTTC	CASSYGQLSYEQYF
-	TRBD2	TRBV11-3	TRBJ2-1	TGTGCCAGCAGCCTTAGCGGGCGGCCCTACAATGAGCAGTTCTTC	CASSLSGRPYNEQFF
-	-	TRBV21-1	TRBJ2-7	TGTGCCAGCAAAGGGACTAGCGGGAATCGCCGAATATACGAGCAGTACTTC	CASKGTSGNRRIYEQYF
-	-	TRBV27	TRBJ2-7	TGTGCCAGCAGTTTCCTCGGACTTGACTACGAGCAGTACTTC	CASSFLGLDYEQYF
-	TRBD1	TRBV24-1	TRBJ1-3	TGTGCCACCAAAATAGGAGGGGGCAATGGAAACACCATATATTTT	CATKIGGGNGNTIYF
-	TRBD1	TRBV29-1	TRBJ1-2	TGCAGCGTCGCCCGGGACAGGGGGGATGGCTACACCTTC	CSVARDRGDGYTF
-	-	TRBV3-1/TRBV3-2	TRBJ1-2	TGTGCCAGCAGTCAACAGGGTATCTATGGCTACACCTTC	CASSQQGIYGYTF
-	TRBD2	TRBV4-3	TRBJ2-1	TGCGCCAGCAGCCAGAACTCCGGGACTAGATACAATGAGCAGTTCTTC	CASSQNSGTRYNEQFF
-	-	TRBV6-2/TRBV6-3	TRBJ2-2	TGTGCCAGCAGTTACTGGCAGGGTAGCACCGGGGAGCTGTTTTTT	CASSYWQGSTGELFF
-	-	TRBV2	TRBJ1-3	TGTGCCAGCAATGGTTGGGCGCCCAGCTCTGGAAACACCATATATTTT	CASNGWAPSSGNTIYF
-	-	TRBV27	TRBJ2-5	TGTGCCAGCAGTTTCCTACCCCGAGAGACCCAGTACTTC	CASSFLPRETQYF
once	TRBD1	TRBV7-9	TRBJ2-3	TGTGCCAGTCGCCCTGACAGGGGGGGTTGGTCTACGCAGTATTTT	CASRPDRGGWSTQYF
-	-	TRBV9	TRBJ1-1	TGTGCCAGCAGCGTAGGTCAGATGAACACTGAAGCTTTCTTT	CASSVGQMNTEAFF
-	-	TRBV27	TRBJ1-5	TGTGCCAGCAGTTTCGGGGGGACCCAGCCCCAGCATTTT	CASSFGGTQPQHF
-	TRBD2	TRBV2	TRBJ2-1	TGTGCCAGCAGCGAGACTAGCGGGAGTGGTGATGAGCAGTTCTTC	CASSETSGSGDEQFF
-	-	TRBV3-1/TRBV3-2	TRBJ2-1	TGTGCCAGCAGCCGCGTAGTAGGAAGATCCAGGGGAGAGCAGTTCTTC	CASSRVVGRSRGEQFF
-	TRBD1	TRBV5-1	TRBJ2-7	TGCGCCAGCAGCTTGGCCGGCGGGACAGGGGGCAAGTCCTGGGAGCAGTACTTC	CASSLAGGTGGKSWEQYF